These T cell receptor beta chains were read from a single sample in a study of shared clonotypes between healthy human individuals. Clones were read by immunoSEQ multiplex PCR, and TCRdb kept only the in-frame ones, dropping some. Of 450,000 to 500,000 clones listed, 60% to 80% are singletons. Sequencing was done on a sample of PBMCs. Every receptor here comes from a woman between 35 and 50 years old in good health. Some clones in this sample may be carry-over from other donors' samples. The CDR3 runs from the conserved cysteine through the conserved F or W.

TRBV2	CASSERWLHQPQHF
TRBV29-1	CSVEMASSNYGYTF
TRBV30	CAWSPTRSGANVLTF
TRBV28	CASETGARGEQYF
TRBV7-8	CASSLGGVGEQFF
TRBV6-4	CASRRNLGGDTEAFF
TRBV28	CASRPGGVGTDTQYF
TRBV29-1	CSVVDRVSQPQHF
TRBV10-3	CAISESGQGGHTF
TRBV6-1	CASSEALPGGDSYEQYF
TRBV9	CASIGEGASEQFF
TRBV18	CASSPLAVHEQYF
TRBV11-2	CASSAQGGHEKLFF
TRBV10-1	CASQRDRNTEAFF
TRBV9	CASSQGQGWGEQYF
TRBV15	CATSRGPGTGQTYEQYF
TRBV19	CASSIRLAGYEQYF
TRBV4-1	CASSQDYRTAIGGYTF